This TCR beta chain was captured in a study of T cells after yellow fever vaccination. About the study: Fractions of low cell number were prepared using SMART-Seq v4 Ultra Low Input. Overall study results and limits: Most primary-vaccination clones recurred post-booster (around 97% CD4, over 70% CD8).

Generation of TCR cDNA used 5'RACE template switching (which added a universal primer site and UMIs). TCRdb re-derived calls from the 5' RACE reads in MiXCR, one entry per CDR3 protein. The sample carries 250,000 or so distinct CDR3 sequences, 6% to 7.5% recorded once. This clonotype appeared a few times. Its antigen remains unidentified. The input for sequencing was CD4+ T cells sorted from PBMCs, taken 15 days after the yellow fever booster vaccination. The clonotype comes from a young man who received the YFV17D yellow fever vaccine.

CDR3 loop: CASSQATLGETQYF. The CDR3 nucleotides are TGCGCCAGCAGCCAAGCAACCTTAGGGGAGACCCAGTACTTC. The gene calls are TRBV5-1 and TRBJ2-5; D not certain. This CDR3 region has 14 residues. Between the trimmed V and J ends, which lost 4 bases and 5 bases, there was a span of 15 bases. The germline gives CDR1 SGHRS, CDR2 YFSETQ.